This T cell receptor beta chain was recorded in a study of graft-versus-host responses after intestinal transplantation. As for the study in general: Recipients uniformly received anti-thymocyte globulin induction, followed by tacrolimus and steroids for around 3 years.

Clones were sequenced by immunoSEQ multiplex PCR, and TCRdb holds only the in-frame ones, with some missing. The sample consists of thousands of clones, roughly 30% of them appearing once. Points from the study as a whole: Early post-transplant HvG declines were associated with peak circulating GvH clone levels.

Stimulators, about 200,000 irradiated and violet-dye-labeled cells, were plated with about 200,000 CFSE-labeled responder cells. The germline V gene encodes CDR1 GTSNPN and CDR2 SVGIG (reference sequence). The germline V and J ends were trimmed by 0 bases and 2 bases, with 9 bases remaining between them. The CDR3 is 14 residues long. This clone has a handful of counts. This sequence joins TRBV30 and TRBJ2-3; possibly TRBD2 for D (5 bases). Specimen: alloreactive CD8+ T cells from a mixed lymphocyte reaction culture, collected before transplantation. The subset denotes: CFSE-low proliferating T cells sorted from approximately 6-day pre-transplant mixed lymphocyte reaction (GvH or HvG direction). This TCR was sampled from a human patient who was an organ donor for intestinal transplantation. CDR3 residues: CAWSVTGNTDTQYF. The CDR3 DNA follows: TGTGCCTGGAGTGTAACCGGGAACACAGATACGCAGTATTTT.